This T cell receptor (beta chain) comes out of a study of cytomegalovirus exposure and HLA in healthy donors. Study observations and caveats: Later, an analysis showed that TCR beta chains associated with HLA were more clonally expanded than others that were equally common. Reports indicate that TCR beta sequences accurately predicted the HLA-A and HLA-B alleles of most subjects. In vitro confirmation showed three CMV-associated chains to be CMV antigen specific.

Points on this clone: Its antigen is not known.

A multiplex PCR was run with 60 Vbeta primers and 13 Jbeta primers. Sequencing was performed with immunoSEQ multiplex PCR; in TCRdb, only in-frame clones are kept and a portion is missing. The data contain over 110,000 clones, roughly 74% of them singletons. Although they were nominally healthy when sampled, donors likely had unrecorded immune exposures. Germline assignment: CDR1 KGHSH and CDR2 LQKENI. This CDR3 is built from 18 residues. J was trimmed by 6 bases and V by 1 base; bases with no gene match: 10. The receptor comes from a woman aged 18-30 years in good health and CMV-seropositive. The chain has TRBV18 and TRBJ1-6; TRBD1 matches at 9 bases. Sequenced input: PBMCs. The CDR3 DNA is TGTGCCAGCTCACCACTTCCCGGGACAGGGAGTTCTAATTCACCCCTCCACTTT. Protein product: CASSPLPGTGSSNSPLHF.